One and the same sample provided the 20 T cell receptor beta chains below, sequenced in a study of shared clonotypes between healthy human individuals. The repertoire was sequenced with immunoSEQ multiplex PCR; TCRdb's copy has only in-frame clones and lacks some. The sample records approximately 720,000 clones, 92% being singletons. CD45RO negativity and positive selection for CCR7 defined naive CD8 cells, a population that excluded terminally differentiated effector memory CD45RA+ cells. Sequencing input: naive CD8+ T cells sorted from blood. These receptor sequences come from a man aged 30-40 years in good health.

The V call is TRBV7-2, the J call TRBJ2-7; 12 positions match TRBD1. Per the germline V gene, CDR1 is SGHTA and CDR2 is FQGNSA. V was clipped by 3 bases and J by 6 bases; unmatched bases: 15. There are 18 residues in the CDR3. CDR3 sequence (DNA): TGTGCCAGCAGCTTGTTCGGGACAGGGGGCTCCCTTCTCCCCGAGCAGTACTTC. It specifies CASSLFGTGGSLLPEQYF. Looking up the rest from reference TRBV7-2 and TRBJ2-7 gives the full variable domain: GAGVSQSPSNKVTEKGKDVELRCDPISGHTALYWYRQSLGQGLEFLIYFQGNSAPDKSGLPSDRFSAERTGGSVSTLTIQRTQQEDSAVYLCASSLFGTGGSLLPEQYFGPGTRLTVT.

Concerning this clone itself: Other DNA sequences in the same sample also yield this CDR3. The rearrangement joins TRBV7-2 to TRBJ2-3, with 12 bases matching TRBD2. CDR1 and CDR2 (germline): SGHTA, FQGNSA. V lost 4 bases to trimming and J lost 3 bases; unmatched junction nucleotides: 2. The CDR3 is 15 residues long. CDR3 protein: CASSSGTSGTDTQYF. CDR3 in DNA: TGTGCCAGCAGCTCTGGGACTAGCGGGACAGATACGCAGTATTTT.

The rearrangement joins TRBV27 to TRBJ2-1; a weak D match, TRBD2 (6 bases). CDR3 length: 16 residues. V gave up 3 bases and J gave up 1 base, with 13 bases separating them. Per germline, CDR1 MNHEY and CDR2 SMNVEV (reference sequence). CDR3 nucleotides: TGTGCCAGCAGTTTGGCACTTGGGGGGTCCTACAATGAGCAGTTCTTC. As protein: CASSLALGGSYNEQFF.

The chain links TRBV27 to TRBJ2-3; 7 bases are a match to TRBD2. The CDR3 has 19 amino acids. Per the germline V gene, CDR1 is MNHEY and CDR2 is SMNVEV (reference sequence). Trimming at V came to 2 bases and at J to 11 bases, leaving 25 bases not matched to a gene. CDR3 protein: CASSLAGVRVVSSAHLQYF. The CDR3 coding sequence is TGTGCCAGCAGTTTAGCGGGAGTGAGGGTGGTGAGCAGCGCCCATCTGCAGTATTTT.

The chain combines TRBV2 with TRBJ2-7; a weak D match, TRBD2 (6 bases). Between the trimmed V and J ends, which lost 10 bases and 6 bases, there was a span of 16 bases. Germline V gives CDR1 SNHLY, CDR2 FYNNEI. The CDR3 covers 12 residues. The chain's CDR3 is CATPGTGGEQYF. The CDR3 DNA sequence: TGTGCCACCCCCGGCACCGGGGGCGAGCAGTACTTC.

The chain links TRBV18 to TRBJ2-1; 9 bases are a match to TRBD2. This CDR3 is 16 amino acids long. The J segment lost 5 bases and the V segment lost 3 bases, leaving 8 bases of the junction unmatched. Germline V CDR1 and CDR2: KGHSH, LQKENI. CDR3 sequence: CASSPYSREGHNEQFF. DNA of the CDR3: TGTGCCAGCTCACCTTACTCGCGGGAGGGGCACAATGAGCAGTTCTTC.

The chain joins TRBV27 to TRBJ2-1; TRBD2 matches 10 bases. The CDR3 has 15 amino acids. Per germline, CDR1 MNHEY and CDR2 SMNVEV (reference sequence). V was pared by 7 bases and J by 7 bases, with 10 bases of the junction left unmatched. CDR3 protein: CASTPGLAGVNEQFF. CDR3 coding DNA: TGTGCCAGCACCCCCGGGCTAGCGGGAGTTAATGAGCAGTTCTTC.

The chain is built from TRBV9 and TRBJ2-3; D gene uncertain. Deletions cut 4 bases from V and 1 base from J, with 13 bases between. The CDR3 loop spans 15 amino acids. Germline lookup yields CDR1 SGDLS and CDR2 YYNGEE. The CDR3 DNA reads TGTGCCAGCAGCCCCTGGGCTAGTCGCACAGATACGCAGTATTTT. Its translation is CASSPWASRTDTQYF.

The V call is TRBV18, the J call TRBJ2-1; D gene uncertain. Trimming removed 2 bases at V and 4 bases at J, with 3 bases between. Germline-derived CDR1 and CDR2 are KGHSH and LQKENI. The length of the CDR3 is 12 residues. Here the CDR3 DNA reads TGTGCCAGCTCACCAGGGTACAATGAGCAGTTCTTC. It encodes CASSPGYNEQFF.

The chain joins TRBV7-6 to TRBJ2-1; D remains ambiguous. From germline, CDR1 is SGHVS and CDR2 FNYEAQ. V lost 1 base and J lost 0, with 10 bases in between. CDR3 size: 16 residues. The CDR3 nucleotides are TGTGCCAGCAGCTTAGGTATTGTGAGCTCCTACAATGAGCAGTTCTTC. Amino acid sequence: CASSLGIVSSYNEQFF.

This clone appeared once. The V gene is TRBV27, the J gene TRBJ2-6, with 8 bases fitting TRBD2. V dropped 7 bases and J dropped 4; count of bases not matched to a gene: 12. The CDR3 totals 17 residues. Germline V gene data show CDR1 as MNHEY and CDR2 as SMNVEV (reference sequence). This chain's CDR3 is CASILRAGETGANVLTF. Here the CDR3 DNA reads TGTGCCAGCATATTACGAGCGGGAGAAACAGGGGCCAACGTCCTGACTTTC.

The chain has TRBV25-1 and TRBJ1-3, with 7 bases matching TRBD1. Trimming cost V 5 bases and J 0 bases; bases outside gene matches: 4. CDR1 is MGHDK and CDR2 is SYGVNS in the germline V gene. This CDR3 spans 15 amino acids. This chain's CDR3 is CASSHGTDSGNTIYF. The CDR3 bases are TGTGCCAGCAGTCATGGGACAGACTCTGGAAACACCATATATTTT.

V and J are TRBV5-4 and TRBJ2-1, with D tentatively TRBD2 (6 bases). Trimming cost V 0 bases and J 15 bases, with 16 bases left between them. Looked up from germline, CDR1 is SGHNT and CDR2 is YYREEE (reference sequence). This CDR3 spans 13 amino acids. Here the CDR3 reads CASSLGDRDLPFF. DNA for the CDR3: TGTGCCAGCAGCTTGGGGGACCGGGACTTACCGTTCTTC. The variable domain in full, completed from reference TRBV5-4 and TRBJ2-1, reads ETGVTQSPTHLIKTRGQQVTLRCSSQSGHNTVSWYQQALGQGPQFIFQYYREEENGRGNFPPRFSGLQFPNYSSELNVNALELDDSALYLCASSLGDRDLPFFGPGTRLTVL.

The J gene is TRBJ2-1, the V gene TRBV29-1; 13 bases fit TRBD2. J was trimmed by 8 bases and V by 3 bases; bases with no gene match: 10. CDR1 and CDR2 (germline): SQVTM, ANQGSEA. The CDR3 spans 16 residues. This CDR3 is CSVDFPTSGRVDEQFF. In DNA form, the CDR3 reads TGCAGCGTTGACTTTCCTACTAGCGGGAGGGTTGATGAGCAGTTCTTC.

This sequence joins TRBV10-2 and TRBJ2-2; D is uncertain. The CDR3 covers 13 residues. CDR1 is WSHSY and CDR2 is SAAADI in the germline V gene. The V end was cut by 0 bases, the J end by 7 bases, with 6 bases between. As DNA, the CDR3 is TGCGCCAGCAGTGAGTCGGGCGGCGGGGAGCTGTTTTTT. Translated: CASSESGGGELFF.

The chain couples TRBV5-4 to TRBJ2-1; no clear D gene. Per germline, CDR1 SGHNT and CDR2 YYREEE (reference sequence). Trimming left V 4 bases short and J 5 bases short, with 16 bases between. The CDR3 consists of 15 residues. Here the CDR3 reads CASSPRVAPHNEQFF. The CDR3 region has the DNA TGTGCCAGCAGCCCAAGGGTAGCCCCTCACAATGAGCAGTTCTTC.

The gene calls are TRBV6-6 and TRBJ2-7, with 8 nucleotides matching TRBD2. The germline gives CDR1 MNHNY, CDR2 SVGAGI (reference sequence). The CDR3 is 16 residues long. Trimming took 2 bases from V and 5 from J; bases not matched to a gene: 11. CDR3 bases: TGTGCCAGCAGTTACGCAGCGGGAGAAACAATGGACGAGCAGTACTTC. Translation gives CASSYAAGETMDEQYF.

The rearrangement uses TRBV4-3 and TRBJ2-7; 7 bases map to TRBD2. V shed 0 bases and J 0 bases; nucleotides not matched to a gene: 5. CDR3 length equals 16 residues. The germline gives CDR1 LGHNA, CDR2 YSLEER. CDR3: CASSQELGLNSYEQYF. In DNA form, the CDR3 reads TGCGCCAGCAGCCAAGAATTGGGACTAAACTCCTACGAGCAGTACTTC.

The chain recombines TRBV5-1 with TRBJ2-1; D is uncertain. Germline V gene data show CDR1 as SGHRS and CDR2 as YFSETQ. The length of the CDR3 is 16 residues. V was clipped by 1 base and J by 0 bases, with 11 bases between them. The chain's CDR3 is CASSLPPYSSYNEQFF. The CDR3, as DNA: TGCGCCAGCAGCTTGCCTCCCTATAGCTCCTACAATGAGCAGTTCTTC.

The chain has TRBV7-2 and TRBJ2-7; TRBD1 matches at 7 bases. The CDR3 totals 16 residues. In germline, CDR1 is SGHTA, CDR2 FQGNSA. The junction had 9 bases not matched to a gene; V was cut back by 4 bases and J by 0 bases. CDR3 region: CASSSFRDSSSYEQYF. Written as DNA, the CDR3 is TGTGCCAGCAGCTCCTTCCGGGACAGCTCCTCCTACGAGCAGTACTTC.